The rows below give T cell receptor beta chains drawn from one sample of a study of technical replicates of blood from several donors. TCRdb's table, derived via immunoSEQ multiplex PCR, lists solely in-frame clones and lacks some. This sample yields about 56,000 clones, of which 90% to 95% are seen a single time; about 3% belongs to the top ten. Sequenced: PBMCs. The receptors shown here come from a human donor in good health. Some clones in this sample may be carry-over from other donors' samples. Both conserved end residues are part of each CDR3. D genes are given only for firm matches. Clone sizes are given selectively: once, few, many, or a class where the clone is expanded.

. . TRBJ2-2 TRBV9 CASSSGGVNTGELFF TGTGCCAGCAGCTCGGGCGGGGTGAACACCGGGGAGCTGTTTTTT
once TRBD1 TRBJ1-2 TRBV9 CASSVGQGARVDGYTF TGTGCCAGCAGCGTAGGGCAGGGGGCGAGAGTAGATGGCTACACCTTC
. TRBD1 TRBJ1-1 TRBV7-9 CASSIRQGAPDTEAFF TGTGCCAGCAGCATCCGACAGGGGGCGCCGGACACTGAAGCTTTCTTT
. . TRBJ2-5 TRBV7-9 CASSLPRLELQETQYF TGTGCCAGCAGCTTACCGCGACTCGAACTTCAAGAGACCCAGTACTTC
. . TRBJ2-1 TRBV7-9 CASSREPLGSNEQFF TGTGCCAGCAGCCGGGAGCCTCTGGGGTCCAATGAGCAGTTCTTC
few TRBD2 TRBJ2-1 TRBV7-8 CASSPPLREGWNEQFF TGTGCCAGCAGCCCCCCTCTGCGGGAGGGTTGGAATGAGCAGTTCTTC
. TRBD2 TRBJ2-1 TRBV7-3 CASSYTSGSPPFF TGTGCCAGCAGCTACACTAGCGGGAGCCCCCCCTTCTTC
. . TRBJ1-2 TRBV7-2 CASSLPPGYGYTF TGTGCCAGCAGCTTACCACCCGGCTATGGCTACACCTTC
. . TRBJ2-5 TRBV20-1 CSAIGETQYF TGCAGTGCTATCGGGGAGACCCAGTACTTC
. TRBD1 TRBJ2-1 TRBV7-9 CASREQGNHEQFF TGTGCCAGCAGGGAACAGGGGAACCATGAGCAGTTCTTC
. . TRBJ1-1 TRBV5-4 CASTNPPGTEAFF TGTGCCAGCACCAACCCCCCGGGGACTGAAGCTTTCTTT
. . TRBJ2-1 TRBV30 CAWRAGILGSNEQFF TGTGCCTGGAGGGCAGGTATTTTAGGGAGCAATGAGCAGTTCTTC
. . TRBJ2-7 TRBV20-1 CSASASLVQYF TGCAGTGCTTCCGCGTCTCTAGTGCAGTACTTC
. TRBD1 TRBJ1-2 TRBV28 CASSTGGEYGYTF TGTGCCAGCAGCACAGGGGGGGAGTATGGCTACACCTTC
. TRBD2 TRBJ2-7 TRBV7-2 CASSWGLAGGYEQYF TGTGCCAGCAGCTGGGGACTAGCGGGAGGCTACGAGCAGTACTTC
. . TRBJ2-4 TRBV19 CASRDKGAVAKNIQYF TGTGCCAGTAGGGATAAAGGAGCGGTAGCCAAAAACATTCAGTACTTC
once . TRBJ2-3 TRBV9 CASSPGSGTDTQYF TGTGCCAGCAGCCCGGGGTCGGGGACAGATACGCAGTATTTT
. . TRBJ2-7 TRBV4-3 CASSQDPQNGYEQYF TGCGCCAGCAGCCAAGATCCTCAAAACGGCTACGAGCAGTACTTC
once . TRBJ2-5 TRBV30 CAWSTGTQETQYF TGTGCCTGGAGTACAGGGACGCAAGAGACCCAGTACTTC
. . TRBJ1-2 TRBV19 CASSFNRDNYGYTF TGTGCCAGTAGCTTCAACAGGGATAACTATGGCTACACCTTC
. . TRBJ1-1 TRBV30 CAWGGGAGLGTEAFF TGTGCCTGGGGGGGTGGCGCGGGGTTGGGCACTGAAGCTTTCTTT
. . TRBJ1-4 TRBV25-1 CATRSGGTNEKLFF TGTGCCACACGCTCCGGGGGAACTAATGAAAAACTGTTTTTT
. TRBD2 TRBJ2-5 TRBV4-3 CASSQELTSRAETQYF TGCGCCAGCAGCCAGGAACTGACTAGCCGGGCAGAGACCCAGTACTTC
. . TRBJ1-3 TRBV7-2 CASSLAYAGAGNTIYF TGTGCCAGCAGCTTAGCGTACGCTGGGGCAGGTAACACCATATATTTT
. TRBD2 TRBJ2-1 TRBV7-3 CASSSVAGGANEQFF TGTGCCAGCAGCTCTGTAGCGGGGGGAGCCAATGAGCAGTTCTTC
. . TRBJ1-2 TRBV29-1 CSVETGPNYGYTF TGCAGCGTTGAAACAGGGCCAAACTATGGCTACACCTTC
. TRBD1 TRBJ1-1 TRBV6-5 CASSNGGQSISAFF TGTGCCAGCAGTAACGGGGGACAGAGTATTTCAGCTTTCTTT
. TRBD1 TRBJ1-2 TRBV5-4 CASSPLWAWQGGNYGYTF TGTGCCAGCAGCCCGTTGTGGGCGTGGCAGGGGGGCAACTATGGCTACACCTTC
. . TRBJ1-2 TRBV6-1 CANSVLGANGYTF TGTGCCAACTCGGTATTGGGGGCGAATGGCTACACCTTC
. TRBD1 TRBJ2-3 TRBV11-1 CASSYDRANTQYF TGTGCCAGCAGCTACGACAGGGCTAATACGCAGTATTTT
. . TRBJ1-5 TRBV5-1 CASSLMPGNQPQHF TGCGCCAGCAGCTTGATGCCGGGCAATCAGCCCCAGCATTTT
. TRBD1 TRBJ1-3 TRBV9 CASSADRGGGNTIYF TGTGCCAGCAGCGCAGACAGGGGAGGTGGAAACACCATATATTTT
. . TRBJ2-7 TRBV7-6 CASSQGTLGASGVGFTYEQYF TGTGCCAGCAGCCAAGGGACCCTGGGGGCTAGCGGCGTAGGGTTCACCTACGAGCAGTACTTC
. . TRBJ2-6 TRBV7-3 CASSTGSSGANVLTF TGTGCCAGCAGTACAGGGTCCTCTGGGGCCAACGTCCTGACTTTC
. TRBD1 TRBJ1-4 TRBV4-1 CASSQTPNRGLTNEKLFF TGCGCCAGCAGTCAAACGCCTAACAGGGGGCTAACTAATGAAAAACTGTTTTTT
. TRBD1 TRBJ1-1 TRBV16 CASSLTGQGNTEAFF TGTGCCAGCAGCCTTACGGGACAGGGTAACACTGAAGCTTTCTTT
. . TRBJ2-7 TRBV7-2 CASSLVGGHYEQYF TGTGCCAGCAGCTTAGTTGGGGGACACTACGAGCAGTACTTC
. . TRBJ2-7 TRBV5-1 CASQIQEAYEQYF TGCGCCAGTCAAATACAGGAAGCCTACGAGCAGTACTTC
. . TRBJ1-2 TRBV2 CASTEQGSNYGYTF TGTGCCAGCACCGAACAGGGATCTAACTATGGCTACACCTTC
. TRBD2 TRBJ2-5 TRBV7-2 CASSLVWLAGVGETQYF TGTGCCAGCAGCTTAGTGTGGCTAGCGGGAGTCGGAGAGACCCAGTACTTC
. TRBD1 TRBJ2-5 TRBV5-1 CASSPGQTAQETQYF TGCGCCAGCAGCCCGGGACAGACGGCACAAGAGACCCAGTACTTC
. . TRBJ2-1 TRBV2 CASSEAWGRQFF TGTGCCAGCAGTGAAGCTTGGGGGCGGCAGTTCTTC
. TRBD1 TRBJ2-7 TRBV6-1 CASSEPGQLSYEQYF TGTGCCAGCAGTGAGCCGGGACAGCTGTCCTACGAGCAGTACTTC
. . TRBJ2-4 TRBV9 CASSRADGMDIQYF TGTGCCAGCAGCAGAGCGGATGGGATGGACATTCAGTACTTC
. . TRBJ1-2 TRBV5-4 CASSFGRYGYTF TGTGCCAGCAGCTTCGGCAGGTACGGCTACACCTTC
. . TRBJ1-3 TRBV30 CAWTPGEAANTIYF TGTGCCTGGACTCCGGGGGAGGCTGCAAACACCATATATTTT
once . TRBJ2-2 TRBV5-8 CAKIQVASKVVTGELFF TGTGCCAAAATACAGGTAGCATCGAAAGTGGTAACCGGGGAGCTGTTTTTT
. . TRBJ1-2 TRBV27 CASSLSQGLEGYGYTF TGTGCCAGCAGTTTATCACAGGGACTAGAAGGCTATGGCTACACCTTC
. TRBD1 TRBJ2-3 TRBV7-3 CASSVTGATDTQYF TGTGCCAGCAGCGTGACAGGGGCCACAGATACGCAGTATTTT
. . TRBJ1-2 TRBV10-3 CAISAPVSRDNLLSYGYTF TGTGCCATCAGTGCCCCCGTTTCGCGTGATAATTTATTGTCCTATGGCTACACCTTC